This is a list of T cell receptor beta chains from one sample in a study of CD8 T cells in ankylosing spondylitis. MiXCR, applied by TCRdb to the 5' RACE reads, yields one record per CDR3 protein. The sample contains 200,000 or so distinct CDR3 sequences, 20% to 30% of which appear only once. The sequencing sample was made of blood, either unsorted or a sorted T cell fraction (not recorded which). These receptors were obtained from a male donor with ankylosing spondylitis or in good health (not recorded which). CDR3s include the opening cysteine and the closing phenylalanine or tryptophan. D genes are given only for firm matches. A clone size is listed for some rows: how often the clone was seen (once, few, many), or a class if it is expanded.

>TRBJ2-1|TRBD2|many|TRBV20-1
CSARFEREYYNEQFF
TGCAGTGCTAGGTTCGAGCGGGAATACTACAATGAGCAGTTCTTC
>TRBJ2-3|TRBD2|NA|TRBV20-1
CSARGQREWRTQYF
TGCAGTGCTAGGGGGCAGCGGGAGTGGCGTACGCAGTATTTT
>TRBJ2-3|TRBD2|many|TRBV6-1
CASSKLAGAHTDTQYF
TGTGCCAGCAGTAAACTAGCGGGAGCCCACACAGATACGCAGTATTTT
>TRBJ1-1|NA|many|TRBV12-3/TRBV12-4
CASSLTGTNTEAFF
TGTGCCAGCAGTCTTACAGGGACGAACACTGAAGCTTTCTTT
>TRBJ2-3|NA|many|TRBV5-1
CASKPHGGGADTQYF
TGCGCCAGCAAACCGCACGGAGGAGGCGCAGATACGCAGTATTTT
>TRBJ2-5|NA|NA|TRBV20-1
CSARLTELQETQYF
TGCAGTGCTAGACTGACAGAACTCCAAGAGACCCAGTACTTC
>TRBJ2-2|TRBD2|many|TRBV4-3
CASSQASGGASGELFF
TGCGCCAGCAGCCAAGCGAGCGGGGGGGCGAGCGGGGAGCTGTTTTTT
>TRBJ2-1|TRBD1|NA|TRBV25-1
CASKDRVYNEQFF
TGTGCCAGCAAGGACAGGGTCTACAATGAGCAGTTCTTC
>TRBJ1-1|NA|many|TRBV4-1
CASSQVENTEAFF
TGCGCCAGCAGCCAGGTCGAGAACACTGAAGCTTTCTTT
>TRBJ2-7|NA|many|TRBV2
CASSPQGYEQYF
TGTGCCAGCAGTCCACAGGGCTACGAGCAGTACTTC
>TRBJ2-1|NA|NA|TRBV5-1
CASSISGSSYNEQFF
TGCGCCAGCTCCATTAGTGGGAGTTCTTACAATGAGCAGTTCTTC
>TRBJ2-7|TRBD1|few|TRBV20-1
CSPKQGNEQYF
TGCAGTCCTAAACAGGGGAACGAGCAGTACTTC
>TRBJ2-2|NA|few|TRBV20-1
CSATHTGELFF
TGCAGTGCTACTCACACCGGGGAGCTGTTTTTT
>TRBJ2-1|NA|NA|TRBV12-3/TRBV12-4
CASSFDSRQEFF
TGTGCCAGCAGTTTCGATAGCCGACAGGAGTTCTTC
>TRBJ1-6|NA|NA|TRBV6-1
CASGAGDNSPLHF
TGTGCCAGCGGCGCGGGCGATAATTCACCCCTCCACTTT
>TRBJ2-2|TRBD1|few|TRBV11-2
CASSSTGETGELFF
TGTGCCAGCAGCTCGACAGGGGAGACCGGGGAGCTGTTTTTT
>TRBJ2-1|NA|NA|TRBV7-2
CASRGGAGVNEQFF
TGTGCCAGCAGGGGGGGGGCGGGAGTTAATGAGCAGTTCTTC
>TRBJ2-4|NA|NA|TRBV11-2
CASSPRGFIAKNIQYF
TGTGCCAGCAGCCCCCGGGGTTTCATAGCCAAAAACATTCAGTACTTC
>TRBJ2-7|NA|NA|TRBV29-1
CSVRDVEPYEQYF
TGCAGCGTCCGAGACGTGGAACCCTACGAGCAGTACTTC
>TRBJ1-6|NA|many|TRBV9
CASSVDQAGATTLHF
TGTGCCAGCAGCGTAGACCAAGCCGGGGCCACAACCCTCCACTTT
>TRBJ2-2|NA|many|TRBV25-1
CASSDEKSNTGELFF
TGTGCCAGCAGTGATGAGAAATCGAACACCGGGGAGCTGTTTTTT
>TRBJ1-1|NA|many|TRBV10-3
CAIRANTEAFF
TGTGCCATCAGGGCAAACACTGAAGCTTTCTTT